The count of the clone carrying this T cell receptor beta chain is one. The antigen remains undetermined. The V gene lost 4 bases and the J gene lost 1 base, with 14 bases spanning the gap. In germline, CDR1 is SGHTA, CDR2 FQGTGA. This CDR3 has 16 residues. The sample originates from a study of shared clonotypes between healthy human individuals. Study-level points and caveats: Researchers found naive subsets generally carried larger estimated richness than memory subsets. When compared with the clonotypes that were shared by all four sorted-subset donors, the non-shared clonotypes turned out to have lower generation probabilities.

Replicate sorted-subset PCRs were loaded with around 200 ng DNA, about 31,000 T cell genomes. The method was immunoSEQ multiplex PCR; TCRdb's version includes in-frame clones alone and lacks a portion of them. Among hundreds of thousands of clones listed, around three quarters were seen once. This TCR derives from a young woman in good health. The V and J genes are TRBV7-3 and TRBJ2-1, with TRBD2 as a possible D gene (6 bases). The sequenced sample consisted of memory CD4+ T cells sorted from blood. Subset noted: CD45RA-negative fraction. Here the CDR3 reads CASSSKLGTSYNEQFF. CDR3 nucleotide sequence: TGTGCCAGCAGCTCAAAGCTCGGGACTTCCTACAATGAGCAGTTCTTC.